This T cell receptor beta chain originates from a study of OX40 agonist ivuxolimab in advanced cancers. The germline V gene has CDR1 SEHNR and CDR2 FQNEAQ (reference sequence). Between the trimmed V and J ends, which lost 4 bases and 3 bases, there was a span of 13 bases. This CDR3 has 15 amino acids. Clones were read by immunoSEQ multiplex PCR, and TCRdb kept only the in-frame ones, dropping some. The table shows tens of thousands of clones, with around 90% occurring only once. The rearrangement links TRBV7-9 to TRBJ2-1; weak D call: TRBD1 (6 bases). This specimen was CD4+ or CD8+ T cells sorted from blood, taken in a trial of the OX40 agonist ivuxolimab. This sequence originates from an adult with an advanced solid tumor such as melanoma, head and neck, liver or kidney cancer. The CDR3: CASSSRTENYNEQFF. The CDR3 DNA follows: TGTGCCAGCAGCTCACGGACAGAGAACTACAATGAGCAGTTCTTC.